Following are 20 T cell receptor beta chains from one sample sequenced in a study of blood T cell repertoires in COVID-19. TCRdb keeps only in-frame clones here, not all; method: immunoSEQ multiplex PCR. The sample lists about 440,000 clones; around nine tenths were seen once. Material: PBMCs or T cells enriched from blood (not recorded which). The receptors here all came from a woman between 18 and 30 years old with acute COVID-19.

CDR3 bases: TGTGCCAGCAGTTACGGGGCTATAAATGAAAAACTGTTTTTT. This codes for CASSYGAINEKLFF. The rearrangement links TRBV6-5 to TRBJ1-4; D may be TRBD1 (5 bases). The CDR3 consists of 14 residues. V lost 2 bases to trimming and J lost 5 bases, with 9 bases between them. Germline V lookup: CDR1 MNHEY, CDR2 SVGAGI.

The V call is TRBV18, the J call TRBJ1-6, with 8 bases aligning to TRBD1. V was clipped by 1 base and J by 5 bases; unmatched bases: 4. This CDR3 has 16 amino acids. Germline V gene data show CDR1 as KGHSH and CDR2 as LQKENI. CDR3 residues: CASSPRQGRDNSPLHF. Written as DNA, the CDR3 is TGTGCCAGCTCACCACGACAGGGGCGAGATAATTCACCCCTCCACTTT.

The genes are TRBV11-2 and TRBJ2-1; D is unresolved. Germline V CDR1 and CDR2: SGHAT, FQNNGV. Trimming shortened V by 0 bases and J by 4 bases, and 4 bases separated the two germline ends. The CDR3 spans 13 residues. CDR3 loop: CASSLEQYNEQFF. The CDR3, as DNA: TGTGCCAGCAGCTTAGAACAGTACAATGAGCAGTTCTTC. Filled out from reference TRBV11-2 and TRBJ2-1, the complete variable domain reads EAGVAQSPRYKIIEKRQSVAFWCNPISGHATLYWYQQILGQGPKLLIQFQNNGVVDDSQLPKDRFSAERLKGVDSTLKIQPAKLEDSAVYLCASSLEQYNEQFFGPGTRLTVL.

The chain has TRBV7-2 and TRBJ1-3; D gene uncertain. The CDR3 extends over 12 amino acids. Trimming removed 5 bases from V and 5 bases from J, with 7 bases in between. Germline V lookup: CDR1 SGHTA, CDR2 FQGNSA. For the CDR3, the DNA is TGTGCCAGCAGCCTATCGAGAAACACCATATATTTT. Translated: CASSLSRNTIYF.

The rearrangement links TRBV13 to TRBJ1-1; no definite D call. The germline V gene has CDR1 PRHDT and CDR2 FYEKMQ (reference sequence). This CDR3 has 15 amino acids. The V end was cut by 0 bases, the J end by 2 bases, with 10 bases between. CDR3 sequence: CASSLGGRLNTEAFF. The CDR3, as DNA: TGTGCCAGCAGCTTAGGGGGCAGACTAAACACTGAAGCTTTCTTT.

This chain links TRBV9 with TRBJ1-3; perhaps TRBD1 as D (5 bases). The V gene's germline CDR1 is SGDLS and CDR2 YYNGEE. V shed 0 bases and J shed 3 bases, with 10 bases lying between them. The CDR3 is 15 residues long. The CDR3 region has the DNA TGTGCCAGCAGCGTAGCCCCCAGGGATGGAAACACCATATATTTT. It translates to CASSVAPRDGNTIYF. The variable domain in full, completed from reference TRBV9 and TRBJ1-3, reads DSGVTQTPKHLITATGQRVTLRCSPRSGDLSVYWYQQSLDQGLQFLIQYYNGEERAKGNILERFSAQQFPDLHSELNLSSLELGDSALYFCASSVAPRDGNTIYFGEGSWLTVV.

The chain carries TRBV5-1 and TRBJ2-2; 7 positions match TRBD2. CDR1 SGHRS and CDR2 YFSETQ come from the germline V gene. V trimming: 0 bases; J trimming: 7 bases; junction bases outside the gene matches: 6. CDR3 length equals 15 residues. This chain's CDR3 is CASSLGGRGDGELFF. The CDR3 DNA reads as TGCGCCAGCAGCTTGGGCGGCCGGGGGGACGGGGAGCTGTTTTTT. Variable domain in full (rest from reference TRBV5-1 and TRBJ2-2): KAGVTQTPRYLIKTRGQQVTLSCSPISGHRSVSWYQQTPGQGLQFLFEYFSETQRNKGNFPGRFSGRQFSNSRSEMNVSTLELGDSALYLCASSLGGRGDGELFFGEGSRLTVL.

This clone turned up a few times. The J gene is TRBJ1-1, the V gene TRBV5-1; TRBD1 might be the D (6 bases). Germline V lookup: CDR1 SGHRS, CDR2 YFSETQ. The CDR3 is 15 amino acids. V shed 2 bases and J shed 7 bases, with 18 bases lying between them. CDR3 protein: CASSFATPGHSEAFF. The CDR3 bases are TGCGCCAGCAGCTTCGCCACTCCGGGACATAGTGAAGCTTTCTTT.

This chain joins TRBV6-2 or TRBV6-3 and TRBJ2-1; 10 nucleotides align to TRBD2. CDR1 is MNHEY and CDR2 is SVGEGT in the germline V gene. The CDR3 runs 17 residues. Trimming took 2 bases from V and 5 from J; bases not matched to a gene: 9. CDR3 amino acids: CASSYGLAGAPNNEQFF. The CDR3 DNA follows: TGTGCCAGCAGTTACGGGCTAGCGGGAGCACCGAACAATGAGCAGTTCTTC.

This chain links TRBV6-1 with TRBJ2-5, with TRBD2 matching over 8 bases. The CDR3 runs 16 residues. The germline gives CDR1 MNHNS, CDR2 SASEGT. With 3 bases clipped from V and 1 base from J, the junction kept 7 bases outside the gene matches. CDR3: CASSEFGGGIQETQYF. CDR3 bases: TGTGCCAGCAGTGAGTTTGGCGGGGGGATCCAAGAGACCCAGTACTTC.

The rearrangement links TRBV4-1 to TRBJ1-4; a possible D gene is TRBD1 (6 bases). The V end lost 0 bases, the J end lost 8 bases, and 10 bases lay between the germline ends. Per the germline V gene, CDR1 is MGHRA and CDR2 is YSYEKL. The CDR3 has 14 residues. DNA of the CDR3: TGCGCCAGCAGCCAAGAAGACAGGACCGAAAAACTGTTTTTT. Translating it yields CASSQEDRTEKLFF.

V usage is TRBV19 and J usage is TRBJ1-5, with 9 bases lining up with TRBD1. Unmatched junction bases numbered 5, after V lost 0 bases and J lost 5 bases. Germline V gene sequence: CDR1 LNHDA, CDR2 SQIVND (reference sequence). The CDR3 is made up of 16 amino acids. The CDR3 sequence is CASSIDRQGGHQPQHF. CDR3 nucleotides: TGTGCCAGTAGTATAGATCGACAGGGGGGCCATCAGCCCCAGCATTTT.

This clone was observed a single time. This sequence joins TRBV12-5 and TRBJ1-1, with 7 bases aligning to TRBD1. Germline loops: CDR1 LGHNT, CDR2 FRNRAP. Trimming cost V 9 bases and J 2 bases; bases outside gene matches: 6. This CDR3 is 13 amino acids long. The CDR3 protein is CASQGGGNTEAFF. Here the CDR3 DNA reads TGTGCTAGCCAAGGAGGGGGCAACACTGAAGCTTTCTTT.

The V gene is TRBV5-6, the J gene TRBJ2-3; the match to TRBD2 covers 12 bases. The CDR3 loop spans 18 amino acids. V was clipped by 4 bases and J by 3 bases; unmatched bases: 12. Germline V CDR1 and CDR2: SGHDT, YYEEEE. The CDR3 coding sequence is TGTGCCAGCAGCGAGTCTAGCGGGGGGGCCGGTAAGACAGATACGCAGTATTTT. Protein: CASSESSGGAGKTDTQYF.

The chain joins TRBV24-1 to TRBJ1-2, with D unresolved. CDR1 KGHDR and CDR2 SFDVKD come from the germline V gene. The germline V and J ends were trimmed by 5 bases and 5 bases, with 5 bases remaining between them. The CDR3 sequence is 11 residues long. CDR3 coding DNA: TGTGCCACCAGTGGAGGGTATGGCTACACCTTC. This gives the protein CATSGGYGYTF.

The rearrangement links TRBV2 to TRBJ1-3, with D possibly being TRBD1 (6 bases). CDR1 is SNHLY and CDR2 is FYNNEI in the germline V gene. Trimming removed 6 bases from V and 0 bases from J, with 15 bases in between. The CDR3 runs to 16 residues. The CDR3 DNA sequence: TGTGCCAGCAGAAGCCCGGGACATCCCTCTGGAAACACCATATATTTT. It encodes CASRSPGHPSGNTIYF. The full variable domain, its missing parts supplied by reference TRBV2 and TRBJ1-3, is EPEVTQTPSHQVTQMGQEVILRCVPISNHLYFYWYRQILGQKVEFLVSFYNNEISEKSEIFDDQFSVERPDGSNFTLKIRSTKLEDSAMYFCASRSPGHPSGNTIYFGEGSWLTVV.

V usage is TRBV10-3 and J usage is TRBJ1-3, with a weak D call TRBD1 (5 bases). The CDR3 sequence is 14 residues long. The V gene lost 7 bases and the J gene lost 2 bases, with 12 bases spanning the gap. Germline V gene sequence: CDR1 ENHRY, CDR2 SYGVKD. The CDR3 DNA reads TGTGCCATCATGGAAGCACAGGCTGGAAACACCATATATTTT. Its protein product is CAIMEAQAGNTIYF.

This sequence joins TRBV6-5 and TRBJ1-6; no firm D call. In germline, CDR1 is MNHEY, CDR2 SVGAGI. This CDR3 is built from 13 residues. V dropped 2 bases and J dropped 5 bases, with 4 bases sitting between them. Here the CDR3 reads CASSYLDNSPLHF. CDR3 coding DNA: TGTGCCAGCAGTTACCTCGATAATTCACCCCTCCACTTT.

The rearrangement joins TRBV3-1 (or the pseudogene TRBV3-2) to TRBJ1-2; the match to TRBD1 covers 7 bases. Germline trimming cut 4 bases from V and 8 bases from J; bases unmatched to any gene: 7. There are 13 residues in the CDR3. Germline V gene data show CDR1 as LGHDT and CDR2 as YNNKEL (reference sequence). CDR3 sequence reads: CASSPQGSRGYTF. In nucleotides, the CDR3 is TGTGCCAGCAGCCCACAGGGGTCTCGGGGCTACACCTTC.

V gene TRBV3-1 (or the pseudogene TRBV3-2) combines with J gene TRBJ2-1; 8 bases map to TRBD2. CDR1 is LGHDT, CDR2 YNNKEL, per germline (reference sequence). The CDR3 has 18 residues. Trimming took 2 bases from V and 0 from J; bases not matched to a gene: 9. The chain's CDR3 is CASSQINSGTHSYNEQFF. The DNA of the CDR3 is TGTGCCAGCAGCCAAATCAATAGCGGGACCCACTCCTACAATGAGCAGTTCTTC.